This T cell receptor beta chain was recorded in a study of blood T cell repertoires in COVID-19. Study-level background: Acute and convalescent COVID-19 samples came from the United States, Italy and Spain. In each case, the material was cDNA or gDNA derived from T cells, B-cell-depleted T cells, or PBMCs.

In germline, CDR1 is LGHDT, CDR2 YNNKEL (reference sequence). Trimming removed 4 bases at V and 2 bases at J, with 20 bases between. This CDR3 comprises 17 residues. The Seattle patients, enrolled during active infection, were followed longitudinally. In the original analysis: How many nucleated cells were present was estimated from reference gene primer amplification. Using immunoSEQ multiplex PCR, the repertoire was profiled, and TCRdb retains in-frame clones only, with some absent. The V and J calls and clone size are taken from that table; D and trimming were inferred from the DNA. This table holds 150,000 to 200,000 clones, about 80% found once.

The J gene is TRBJ1-2, the V gene TRBV3-1 (or the pseudogene TRBV3-2); possibly TRBD1 for D (6 bases). What was sequenced was peripheral blood. The TCR sequence derives from a woman aged 40 to 49 with COVID-19, enrolled during active disease. CDR3 region: CASSPSSTTGLNYGYTF. The CDR3 DNA reads TGTGCCAGCAGCCCTTCAAGCACGACAGGTCTCAACTATGGCTACACCTTC.